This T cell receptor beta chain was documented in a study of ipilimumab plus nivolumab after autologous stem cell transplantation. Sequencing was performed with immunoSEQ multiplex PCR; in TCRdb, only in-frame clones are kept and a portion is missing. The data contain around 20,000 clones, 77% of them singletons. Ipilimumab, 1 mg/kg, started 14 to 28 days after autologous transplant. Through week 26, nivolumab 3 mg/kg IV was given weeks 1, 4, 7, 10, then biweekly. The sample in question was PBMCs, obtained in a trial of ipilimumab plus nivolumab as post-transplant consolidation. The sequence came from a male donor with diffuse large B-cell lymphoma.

In nucleotides, the CDR3 is TGTGCCAGCAGCCTCGGACAGGGGAGCTCTGGAAACACCATATATTTT. Encoded protein: CASSLGQGSSGNTIYF. The chain recombines TRBV6-7 with TRBJ1-3, with TRBD1 matching over 9 bases. TRBV6-7 is reported as an ORF; its role is uncertain. This CDR3 has 16 amino acids. V was clipped by 6 bases and J by 0 bases; unmatched bases: 6.